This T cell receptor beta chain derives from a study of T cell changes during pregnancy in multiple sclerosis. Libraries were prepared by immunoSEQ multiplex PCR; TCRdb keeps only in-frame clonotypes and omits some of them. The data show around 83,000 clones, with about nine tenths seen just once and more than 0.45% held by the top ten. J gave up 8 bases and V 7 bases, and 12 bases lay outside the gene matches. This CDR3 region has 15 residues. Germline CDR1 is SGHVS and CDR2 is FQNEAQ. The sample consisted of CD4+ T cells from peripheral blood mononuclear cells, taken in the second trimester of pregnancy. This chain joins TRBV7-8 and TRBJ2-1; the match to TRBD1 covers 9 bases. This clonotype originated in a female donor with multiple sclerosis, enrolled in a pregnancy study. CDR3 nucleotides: TGTGCCAGCACCTTCACGGACAGGGGAGCTTATGAGCAGTTCTTC. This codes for CASTFTDRGAYEQFF.